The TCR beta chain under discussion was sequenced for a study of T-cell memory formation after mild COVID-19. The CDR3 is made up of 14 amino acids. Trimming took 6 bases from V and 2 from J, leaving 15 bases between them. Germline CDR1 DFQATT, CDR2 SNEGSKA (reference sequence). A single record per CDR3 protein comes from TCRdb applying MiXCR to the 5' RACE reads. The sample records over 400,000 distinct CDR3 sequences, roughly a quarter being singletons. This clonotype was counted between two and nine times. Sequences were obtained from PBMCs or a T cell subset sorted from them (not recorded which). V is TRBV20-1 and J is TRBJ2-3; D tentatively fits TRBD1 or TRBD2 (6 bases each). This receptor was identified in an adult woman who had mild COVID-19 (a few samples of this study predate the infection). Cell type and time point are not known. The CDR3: CSASRRGFTDTQYF. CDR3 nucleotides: TGCAGTGCGTCTCGGAGGGGGTTCACAGATACGCAGTATTTT.